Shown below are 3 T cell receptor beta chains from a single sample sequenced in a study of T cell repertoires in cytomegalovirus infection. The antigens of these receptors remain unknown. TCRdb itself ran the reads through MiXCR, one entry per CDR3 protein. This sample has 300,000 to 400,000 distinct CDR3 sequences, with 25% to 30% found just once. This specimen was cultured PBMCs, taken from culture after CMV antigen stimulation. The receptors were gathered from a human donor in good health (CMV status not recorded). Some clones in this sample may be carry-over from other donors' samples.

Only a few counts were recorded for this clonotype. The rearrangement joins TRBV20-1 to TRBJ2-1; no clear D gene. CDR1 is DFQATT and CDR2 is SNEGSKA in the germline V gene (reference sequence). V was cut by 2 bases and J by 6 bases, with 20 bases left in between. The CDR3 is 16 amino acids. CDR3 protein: CSARRRLSIPSNEQFF. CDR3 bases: TGCAGTGCTAGACGTCGACTGTCTATCCCATCCAATGAGCAGTTCTTC.

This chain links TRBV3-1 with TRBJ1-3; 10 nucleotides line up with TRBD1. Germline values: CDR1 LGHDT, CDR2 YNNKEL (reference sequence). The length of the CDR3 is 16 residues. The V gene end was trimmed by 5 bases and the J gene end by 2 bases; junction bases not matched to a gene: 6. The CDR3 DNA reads TGTGCCAGCAGCGACCCTGGGACAGGGGCTGGAAACACCATATATTTT. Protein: CASSDPGTGAGNTIYF.

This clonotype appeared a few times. CDR3 DNA sequence: TGTGCCAGCACCCCACGGGGGAAAGAGACCCAGTACTTC. The encoded protein is CASTPRGKETQYF. The V and J genes are TRBV7-8 and TRBJ2-5, with D possibly being TRBD2 (6 bases). V gave up 7 bases and J gave up 3 bases, with 12 bases separating them. This CDR3 has 13 residues. The germline gives CDR1 SGHVS, CDR2 FQNEAQ.